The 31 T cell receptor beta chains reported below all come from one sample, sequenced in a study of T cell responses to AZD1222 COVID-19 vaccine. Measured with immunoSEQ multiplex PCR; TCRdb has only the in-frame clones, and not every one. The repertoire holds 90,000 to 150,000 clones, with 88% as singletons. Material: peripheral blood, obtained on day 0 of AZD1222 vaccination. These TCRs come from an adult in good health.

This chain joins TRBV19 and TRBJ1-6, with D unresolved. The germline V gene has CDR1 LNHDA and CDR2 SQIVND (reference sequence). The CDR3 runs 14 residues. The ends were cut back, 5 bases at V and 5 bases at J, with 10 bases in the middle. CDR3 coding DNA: TGTGCCAGTAGTTTGGTAAACGATAATTCACCCCTCCACTTT. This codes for CASSLVNDNSPLHF. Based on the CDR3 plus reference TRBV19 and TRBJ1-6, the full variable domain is DGGITQSPKYLFRKEGQNVTLSCEQNLNHDAMYWYRQDPGQGLRLIYYSQIVNDFQKGDIAEGYSVSREKKESFPLTVTSAQKNPTAFYLCASSLVNDNSPLHFGNGTRLTVT.

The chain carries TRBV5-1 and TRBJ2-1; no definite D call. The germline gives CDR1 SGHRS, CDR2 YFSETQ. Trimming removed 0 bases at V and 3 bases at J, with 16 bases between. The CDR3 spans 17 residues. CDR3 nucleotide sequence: TGCGCCAGCAGCTTGGATATCCCAGGACCTAACTACAATGAGCAGTTCTTC. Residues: CASSLDIPGPNYNEQFF.

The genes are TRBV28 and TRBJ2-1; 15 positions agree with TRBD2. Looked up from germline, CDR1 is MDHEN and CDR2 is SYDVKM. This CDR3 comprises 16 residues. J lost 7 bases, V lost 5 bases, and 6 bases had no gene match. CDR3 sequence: CASSGLGLAGGNEQFF. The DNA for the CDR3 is TGTGCCAGCAGTGGTCTGGGACTAGCGGGGGGTAATGAGCAGTTCTTC.

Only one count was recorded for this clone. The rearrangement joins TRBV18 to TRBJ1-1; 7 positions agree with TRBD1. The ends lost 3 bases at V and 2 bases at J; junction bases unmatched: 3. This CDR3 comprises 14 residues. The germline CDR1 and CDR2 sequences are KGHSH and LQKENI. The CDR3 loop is CASSPRDSNTEAFF. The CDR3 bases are TGTGCCAGCTCACCGAGGGACAGTAACACTGAAGCTTTCTTT.

The CDR3 here is CASSIDTPAGGFNEQFF. CDR3 bases: TGTGCCAGTAGTATAGATACCCCAGCGGGGGGATTTAATGAGCAGTTCTTC. The chain combines TRBV19 with TRBJ2-1; the match to TRBD2 covers 9 bases. V gave up 0 bases and J gave up 7 bases; unmatched junction bases: 10. The germline V gene encodes CDR1 LNHDA and CDR2 SQIVND (reference sequence). CDR3 size: 17 residues.

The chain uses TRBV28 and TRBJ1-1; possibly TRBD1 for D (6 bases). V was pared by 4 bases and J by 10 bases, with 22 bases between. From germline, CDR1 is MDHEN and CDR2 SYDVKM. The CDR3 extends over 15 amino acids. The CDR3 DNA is TGTGCCAGCAGTTCCGGGTGGCCAGGGGACTACTCAGCTTTCTTT. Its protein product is CASSSGWPGDYSAFF.

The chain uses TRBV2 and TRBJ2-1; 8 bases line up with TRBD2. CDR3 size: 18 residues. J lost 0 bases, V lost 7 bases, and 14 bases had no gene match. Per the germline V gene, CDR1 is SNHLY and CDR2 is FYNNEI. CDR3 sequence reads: CASTSEIPGGSSYNEQFF. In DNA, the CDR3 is TGTGCCAGCACCAGTGAGATCCCGGGGGGGAGCTCCTACAATGAGCAGTTCTTC.

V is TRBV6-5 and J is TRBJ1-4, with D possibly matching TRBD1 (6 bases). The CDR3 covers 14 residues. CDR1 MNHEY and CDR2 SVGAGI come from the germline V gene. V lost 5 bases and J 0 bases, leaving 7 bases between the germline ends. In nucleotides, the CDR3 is TGTGCCAGCAGTAGGACAGCAACTAATGAAAAACTGTTTTTT. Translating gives CASSRTATNEKLFF.

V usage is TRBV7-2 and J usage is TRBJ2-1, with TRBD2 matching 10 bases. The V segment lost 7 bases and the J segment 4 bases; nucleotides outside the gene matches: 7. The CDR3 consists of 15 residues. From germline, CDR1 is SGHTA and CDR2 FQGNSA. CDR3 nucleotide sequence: TGTGCCAGCACCCAGCGGGGGGGCCGATACAATGAGCAGTTCTTC. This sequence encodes CASTQRGGRYNEQFF.

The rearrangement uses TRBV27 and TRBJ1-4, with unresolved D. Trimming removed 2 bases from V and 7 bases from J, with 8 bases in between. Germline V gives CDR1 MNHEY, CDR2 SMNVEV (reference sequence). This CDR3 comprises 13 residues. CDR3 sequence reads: CASSLRPGEKLFF. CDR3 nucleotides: TGTGCCAGCAGTTTACGGCCAGGTGAAAAACTGTTTTTT.

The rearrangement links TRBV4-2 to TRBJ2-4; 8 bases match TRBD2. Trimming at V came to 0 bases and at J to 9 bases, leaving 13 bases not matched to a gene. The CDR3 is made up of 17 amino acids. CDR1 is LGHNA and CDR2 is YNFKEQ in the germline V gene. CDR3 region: CASSQDPSGSLGGIQYF. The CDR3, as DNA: TGTGCCAGCAGCCAAGACCCTAGCGGGTCATTAGGGGGCATTCAGTACTTC.

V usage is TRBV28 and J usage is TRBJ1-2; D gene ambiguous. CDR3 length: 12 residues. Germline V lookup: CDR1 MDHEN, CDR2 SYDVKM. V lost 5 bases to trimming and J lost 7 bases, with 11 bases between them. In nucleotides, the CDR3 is TGTGCCAGCAGTCTCGATCAGCCTGGCTACACCTTC. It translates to CASSLDQPGYTF.

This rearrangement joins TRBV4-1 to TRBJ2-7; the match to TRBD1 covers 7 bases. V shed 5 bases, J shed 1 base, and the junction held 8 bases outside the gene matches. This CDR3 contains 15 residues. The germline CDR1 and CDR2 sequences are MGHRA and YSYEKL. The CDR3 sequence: CASSATGAGSYEQYF. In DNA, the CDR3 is TGCGCCAGCAGCGCCACAGGGGCCGGATCCTACGAGCAGTACTTC.

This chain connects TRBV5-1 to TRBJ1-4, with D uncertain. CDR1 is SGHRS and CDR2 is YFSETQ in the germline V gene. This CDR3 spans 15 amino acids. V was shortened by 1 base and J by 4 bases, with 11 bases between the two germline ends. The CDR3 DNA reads TGCGCCAGCAGCTTGAACGGGCAGATTAATGAAAAACTGTTTTTT. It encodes CASSLNGQINEKLFF.

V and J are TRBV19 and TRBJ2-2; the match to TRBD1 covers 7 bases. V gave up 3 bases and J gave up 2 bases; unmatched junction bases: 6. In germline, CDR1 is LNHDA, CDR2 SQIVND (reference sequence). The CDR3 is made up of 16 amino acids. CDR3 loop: CASSINRGHNTGELFF. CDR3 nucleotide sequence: TGTGCCAGTAGTATTAACAGGGGACATAACACCGGGGAGCTGTTTTTT.

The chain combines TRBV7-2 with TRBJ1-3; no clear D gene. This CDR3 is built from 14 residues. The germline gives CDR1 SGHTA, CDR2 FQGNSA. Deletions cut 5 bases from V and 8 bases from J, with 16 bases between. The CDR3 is CASSQRPAGDTIYF. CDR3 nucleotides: TGTGCCAGCAGCCAGAGGCCGGCCGGGGACACCATATATTTT.

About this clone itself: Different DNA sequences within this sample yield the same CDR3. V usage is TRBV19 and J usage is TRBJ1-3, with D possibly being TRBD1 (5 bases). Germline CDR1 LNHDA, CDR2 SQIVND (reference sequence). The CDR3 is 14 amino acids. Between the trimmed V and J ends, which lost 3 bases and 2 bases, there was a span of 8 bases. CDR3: CASSIDSAGNTIYF. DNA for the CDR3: TGTGCCAGTAGTATCGACAGTGCTGGAAACACCATATATTTT.

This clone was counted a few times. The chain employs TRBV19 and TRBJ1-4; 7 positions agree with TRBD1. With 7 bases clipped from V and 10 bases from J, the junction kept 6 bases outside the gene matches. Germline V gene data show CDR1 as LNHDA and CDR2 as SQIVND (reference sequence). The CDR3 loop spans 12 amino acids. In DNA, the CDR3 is TGTGCCAGTAAACGGACAGGAGGAAAACTGTTTTTT. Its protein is CASKRTGGKLFF.

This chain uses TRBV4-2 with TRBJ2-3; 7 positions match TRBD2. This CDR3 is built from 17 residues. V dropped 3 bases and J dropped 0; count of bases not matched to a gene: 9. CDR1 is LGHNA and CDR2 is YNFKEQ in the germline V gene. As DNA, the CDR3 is TGTGCCAGCAGCCAGGACACCGGGGGGACTAGCACAGATACGCAGTATTTT. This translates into CASSQDTGGTSTDTQYF.

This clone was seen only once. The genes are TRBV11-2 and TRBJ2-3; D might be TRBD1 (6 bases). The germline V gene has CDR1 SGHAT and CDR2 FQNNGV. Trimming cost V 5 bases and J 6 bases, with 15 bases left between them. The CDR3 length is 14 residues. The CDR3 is CASSHGQLGDTQYF. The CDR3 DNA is TGTGCCAGCAGCCATGGACAGCTGGGGGATACGCAGTATTTT.

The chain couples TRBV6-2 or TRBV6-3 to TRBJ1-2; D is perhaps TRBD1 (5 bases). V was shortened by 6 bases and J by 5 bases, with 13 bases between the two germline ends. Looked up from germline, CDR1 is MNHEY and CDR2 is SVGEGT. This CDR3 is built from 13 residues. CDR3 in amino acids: CASSPRTNYGYTF. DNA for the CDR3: TGTGCCAGCAGCCCGAGGACAAATTATGGCTACACCTTC.

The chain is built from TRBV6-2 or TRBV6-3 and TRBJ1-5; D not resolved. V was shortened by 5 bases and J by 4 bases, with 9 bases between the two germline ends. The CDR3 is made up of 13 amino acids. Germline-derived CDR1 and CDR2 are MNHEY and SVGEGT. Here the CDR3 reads CASSPQTNQPQHF. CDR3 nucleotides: TGTGCCAGCAGTCCCCAGACTAATCAGCCCCAGCATTTT.

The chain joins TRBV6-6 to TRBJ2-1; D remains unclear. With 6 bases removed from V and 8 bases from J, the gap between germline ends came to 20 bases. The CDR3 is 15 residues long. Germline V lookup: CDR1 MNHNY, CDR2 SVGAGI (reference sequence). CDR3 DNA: TGTGCCAGCAGACCCGGGTGGGGAACCGAGGATGAGCAGTTCTTC. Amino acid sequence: CASRPGWGTEDEQFF.

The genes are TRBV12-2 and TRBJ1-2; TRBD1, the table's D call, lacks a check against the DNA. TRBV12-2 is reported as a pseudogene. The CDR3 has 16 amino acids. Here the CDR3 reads CASRLVTGVCNYGYTF. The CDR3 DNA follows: TGTGCAAGTCGCTTAGTGACAGGGGTCTGCAACTATGGCTACACCTTC.

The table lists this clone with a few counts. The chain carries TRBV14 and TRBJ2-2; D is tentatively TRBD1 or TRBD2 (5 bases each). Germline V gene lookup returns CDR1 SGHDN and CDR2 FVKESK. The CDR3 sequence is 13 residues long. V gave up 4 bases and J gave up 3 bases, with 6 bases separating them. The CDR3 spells CASSPGHTGELFF. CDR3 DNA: TGTGCCAGCAGCCCGGGACACACCGGGGAGCTGTTTTTT.

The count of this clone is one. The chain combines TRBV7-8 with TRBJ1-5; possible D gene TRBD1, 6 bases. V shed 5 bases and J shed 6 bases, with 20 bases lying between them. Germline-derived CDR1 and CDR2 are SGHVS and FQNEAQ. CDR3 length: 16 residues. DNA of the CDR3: TGTGCCAGCAGCCCCTTTTCGGGGGGCGACGGTCAGCCCCAGCATTTT. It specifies CASSPFSGGDGQPQHF.

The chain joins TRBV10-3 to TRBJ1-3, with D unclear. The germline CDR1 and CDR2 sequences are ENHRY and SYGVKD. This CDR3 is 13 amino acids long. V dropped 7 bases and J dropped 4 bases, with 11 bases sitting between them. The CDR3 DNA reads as TGTGCCATCAAAGCCACGGAGGGAAACACCATATATTTT. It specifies CAIKATEGNTIYF.

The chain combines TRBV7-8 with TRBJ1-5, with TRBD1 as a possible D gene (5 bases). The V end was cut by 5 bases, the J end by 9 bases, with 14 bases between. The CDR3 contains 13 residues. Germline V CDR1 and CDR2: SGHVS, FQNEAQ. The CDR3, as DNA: TGTGCCAGCAGCGTGGACATCCAACGGCCCCAGCATTTT. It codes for CASSVDIQRPQHF.

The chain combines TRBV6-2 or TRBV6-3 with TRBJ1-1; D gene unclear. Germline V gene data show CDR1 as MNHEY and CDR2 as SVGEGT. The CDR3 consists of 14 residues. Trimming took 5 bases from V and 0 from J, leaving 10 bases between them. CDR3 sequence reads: CASSTFVLNTEAFF. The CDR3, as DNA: TGTGCCAGCAGTACCTTTGTCCTGAACACTGAAGCTTTCTTT.

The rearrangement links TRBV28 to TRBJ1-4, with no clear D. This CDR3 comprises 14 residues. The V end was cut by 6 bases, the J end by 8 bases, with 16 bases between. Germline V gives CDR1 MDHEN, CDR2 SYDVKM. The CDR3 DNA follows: TGTGCCAGCAGGCCTGGGGTGGTGGTAGAAAAACTGTTTTTT. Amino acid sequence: CASRPGVVVEKLFF.

For the CDR3, the DNA is TGTGCCATCAGTGAGAGTGGGGGGGCTAAACAAGAGACCCAGTACTTC. This codes for CAISESGGAKQETQYF. This chain joins TRBV10-3 and TRBJ2-5, with D possibly TRBD2 on 7 matching bases. V lost 2 bases, J lost 2 bases, and 15 bases lay in between. Germline assignment: CDR1 ENHRY and CDR2 SYGVKD. This CDR3 spans 16 amino acids.